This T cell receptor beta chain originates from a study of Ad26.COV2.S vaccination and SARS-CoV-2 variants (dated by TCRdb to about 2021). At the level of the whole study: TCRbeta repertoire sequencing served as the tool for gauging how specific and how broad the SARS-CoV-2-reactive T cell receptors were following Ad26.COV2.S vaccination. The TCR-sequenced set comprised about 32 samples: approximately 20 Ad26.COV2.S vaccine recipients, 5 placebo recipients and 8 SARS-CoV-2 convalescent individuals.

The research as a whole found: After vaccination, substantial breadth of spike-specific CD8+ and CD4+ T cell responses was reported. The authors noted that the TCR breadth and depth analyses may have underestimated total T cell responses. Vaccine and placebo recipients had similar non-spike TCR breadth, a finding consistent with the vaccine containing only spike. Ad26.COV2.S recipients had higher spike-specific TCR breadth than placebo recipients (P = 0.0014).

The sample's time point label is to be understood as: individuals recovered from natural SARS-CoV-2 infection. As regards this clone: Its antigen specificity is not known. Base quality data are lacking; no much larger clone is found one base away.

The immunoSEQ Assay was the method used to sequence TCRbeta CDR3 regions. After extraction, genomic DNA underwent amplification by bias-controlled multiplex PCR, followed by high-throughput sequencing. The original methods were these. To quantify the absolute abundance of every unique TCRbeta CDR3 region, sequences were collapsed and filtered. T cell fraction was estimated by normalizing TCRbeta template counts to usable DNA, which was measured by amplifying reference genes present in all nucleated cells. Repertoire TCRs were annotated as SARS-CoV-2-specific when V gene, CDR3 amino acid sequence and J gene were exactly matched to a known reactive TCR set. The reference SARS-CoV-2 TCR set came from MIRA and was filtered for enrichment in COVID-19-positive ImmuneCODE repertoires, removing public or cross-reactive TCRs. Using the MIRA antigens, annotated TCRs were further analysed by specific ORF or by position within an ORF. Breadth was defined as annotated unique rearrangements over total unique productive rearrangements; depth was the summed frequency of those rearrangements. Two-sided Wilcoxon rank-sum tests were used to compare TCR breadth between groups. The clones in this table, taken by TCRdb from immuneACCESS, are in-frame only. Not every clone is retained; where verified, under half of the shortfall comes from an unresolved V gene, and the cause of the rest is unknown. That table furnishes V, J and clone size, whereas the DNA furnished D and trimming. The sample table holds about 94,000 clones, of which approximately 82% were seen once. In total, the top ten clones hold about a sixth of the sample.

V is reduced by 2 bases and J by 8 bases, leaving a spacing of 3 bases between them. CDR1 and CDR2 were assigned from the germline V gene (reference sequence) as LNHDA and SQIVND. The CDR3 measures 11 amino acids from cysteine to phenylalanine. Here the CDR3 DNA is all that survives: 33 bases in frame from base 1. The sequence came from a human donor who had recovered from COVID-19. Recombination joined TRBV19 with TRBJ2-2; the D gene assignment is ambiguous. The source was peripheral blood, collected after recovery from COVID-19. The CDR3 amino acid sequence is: CASSIWGELFF. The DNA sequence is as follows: TGTGCCAGTAGTATATGGGGGGAGCTGTTTTTT.